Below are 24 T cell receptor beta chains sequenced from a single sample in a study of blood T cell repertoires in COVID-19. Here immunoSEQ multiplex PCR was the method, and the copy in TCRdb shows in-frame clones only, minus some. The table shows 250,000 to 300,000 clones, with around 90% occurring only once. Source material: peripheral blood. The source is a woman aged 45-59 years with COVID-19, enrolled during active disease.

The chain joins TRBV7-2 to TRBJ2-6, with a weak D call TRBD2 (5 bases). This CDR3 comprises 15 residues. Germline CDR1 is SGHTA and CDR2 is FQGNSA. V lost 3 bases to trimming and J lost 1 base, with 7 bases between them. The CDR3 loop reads CASSFAGSGANVLTF. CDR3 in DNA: TGTGCCAGCAGCTTCGCGGGTTCTGGGGCCAACGTCCTGACTTTC.

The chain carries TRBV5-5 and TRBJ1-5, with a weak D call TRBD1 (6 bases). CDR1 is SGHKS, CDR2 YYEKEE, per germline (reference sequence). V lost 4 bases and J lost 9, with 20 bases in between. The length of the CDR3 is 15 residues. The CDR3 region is CASSPQGRGGWPQHF. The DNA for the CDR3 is TGTGCCAGCAGCCCACAGGGACGTGGGGGATGGCCCCAGCATTTT.

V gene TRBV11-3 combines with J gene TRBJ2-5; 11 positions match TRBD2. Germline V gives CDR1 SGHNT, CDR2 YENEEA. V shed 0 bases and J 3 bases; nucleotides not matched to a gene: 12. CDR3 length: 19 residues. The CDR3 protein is CASSLDIGSGRAAEETQYF. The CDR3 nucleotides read TGTGCCAGCAGCTTAGATATCGGTAGCGGGAGGGCCGCGGAAGAGACCCAGTACTTC.

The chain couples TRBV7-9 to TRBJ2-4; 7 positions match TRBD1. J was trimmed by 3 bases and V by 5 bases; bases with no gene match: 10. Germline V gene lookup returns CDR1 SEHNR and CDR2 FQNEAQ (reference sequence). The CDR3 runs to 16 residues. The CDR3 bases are TGTGCCAGCAGCCCGGTCGCCCCAGGGGGCAAAAACATTCAGTACTTC. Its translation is CASSPVAPGGKNIQYF.

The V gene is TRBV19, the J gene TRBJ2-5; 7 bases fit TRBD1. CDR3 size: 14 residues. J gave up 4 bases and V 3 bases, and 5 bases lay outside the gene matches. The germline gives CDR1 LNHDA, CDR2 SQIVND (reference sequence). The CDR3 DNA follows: TGTGCCAGTAGTATGACGAGGGGGCGAGAGACCCAGTACTTC. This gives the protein CASSMTRGRETQYF.

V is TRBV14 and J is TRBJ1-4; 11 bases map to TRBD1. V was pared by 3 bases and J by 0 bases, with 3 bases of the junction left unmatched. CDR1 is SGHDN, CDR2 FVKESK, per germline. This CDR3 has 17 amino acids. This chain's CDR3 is CASSQGQGGATNEKLFF. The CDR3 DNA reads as TGTGCCAGCAGCCAGGGACAGGGGGGAGCAACTAATGAAAAACTGTTTTTT.

In DNA form, the CDR3 reads TGTGCCAGCAGCTTGCCGGAACTCGGACAGGGGGAGTTCTTC. Its protein is CASSLPELGQGEFF. V gene TRBV5-4 combines with J gene TRBJ2-1; the match to TRBD1 covers 10 bases. CDR1 SGHNT and CDR2 YYREEE come from the germline V gene (reference sequence). This CDR3 is 14 amino acids long. Losses at the gene ends were 1 base for V and 14 bases for J; bases not matched to a gene: 9.

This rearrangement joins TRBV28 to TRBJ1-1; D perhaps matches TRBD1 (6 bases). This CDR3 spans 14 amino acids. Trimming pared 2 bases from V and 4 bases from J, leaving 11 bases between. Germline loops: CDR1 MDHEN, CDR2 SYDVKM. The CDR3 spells CASSLGSRGTEAFF. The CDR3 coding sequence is TGTGCCAGCAGTTTAGGATCCAGGGGCACTGAAGCTTTCTTT.

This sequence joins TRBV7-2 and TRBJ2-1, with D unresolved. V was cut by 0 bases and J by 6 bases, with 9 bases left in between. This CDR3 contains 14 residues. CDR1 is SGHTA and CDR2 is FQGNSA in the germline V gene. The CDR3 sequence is CASSLAPVTNEQFF. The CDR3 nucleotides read TGTGCCAGCAGCTTAGCGCCGGTTACCAATGAGCAGTTCTTC. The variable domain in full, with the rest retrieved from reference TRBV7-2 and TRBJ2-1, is GAGVSQSPSNKVTEKGKDVELRCDPISGHTALYWYRQSLGQGLEFLIYFQGNSAPDKSGLPSDRFSAERTGGSVSTLTIQRTQQEDSAVYLCASSLAPVTNEQFFGPGTRLTVL.

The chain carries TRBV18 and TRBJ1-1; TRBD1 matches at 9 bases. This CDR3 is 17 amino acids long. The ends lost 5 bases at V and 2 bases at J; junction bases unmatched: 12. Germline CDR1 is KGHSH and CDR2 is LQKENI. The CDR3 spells CASSLNRGQAKNTEAFF. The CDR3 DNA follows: TGTGCCAGCTCATTGAACAGGGGGCAGGCCAAAAACACTGAAGCTTTCTTT.

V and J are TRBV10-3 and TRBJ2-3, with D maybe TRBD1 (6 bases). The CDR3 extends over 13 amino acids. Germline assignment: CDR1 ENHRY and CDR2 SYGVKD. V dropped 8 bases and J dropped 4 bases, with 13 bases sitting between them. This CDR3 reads CAILYRAPDTQYF. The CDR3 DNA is TGTGCCATCTTGTACAGGGCCCCAGATACGCAGTATTTT.

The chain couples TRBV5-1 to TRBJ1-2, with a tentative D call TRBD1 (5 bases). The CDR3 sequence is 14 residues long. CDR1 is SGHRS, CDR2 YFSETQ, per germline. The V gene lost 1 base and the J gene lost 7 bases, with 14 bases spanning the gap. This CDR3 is CASSLSTQALGYTF. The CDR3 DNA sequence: TGCGCCAGCAGCTTGTCTACACAGGCTCTTGGCTACACCTTC.

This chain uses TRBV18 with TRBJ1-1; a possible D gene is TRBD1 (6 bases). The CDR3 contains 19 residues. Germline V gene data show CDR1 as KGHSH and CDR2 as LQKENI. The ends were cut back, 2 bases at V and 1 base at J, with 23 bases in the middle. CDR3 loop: CASSPALQGPTQPNTEAFF. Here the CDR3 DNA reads TGTGCCAGCTCACCAGCCCTACAGGGACCGACACAACCGAACACTGAAGCTTTCTTT.

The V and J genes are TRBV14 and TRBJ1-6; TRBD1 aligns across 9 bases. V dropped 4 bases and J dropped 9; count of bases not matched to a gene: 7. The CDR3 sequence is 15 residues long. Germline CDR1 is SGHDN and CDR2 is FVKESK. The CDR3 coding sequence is TGTGCCAGCAGCCCGGACAGGGGACTTCCTTCACCCCTCCACTTT. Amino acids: CASSPDRGLPSPLHF.

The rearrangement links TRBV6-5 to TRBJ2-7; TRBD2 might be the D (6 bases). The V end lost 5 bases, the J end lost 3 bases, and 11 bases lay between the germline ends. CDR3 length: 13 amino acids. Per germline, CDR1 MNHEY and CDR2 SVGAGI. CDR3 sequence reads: CASSRGGDYEQYF. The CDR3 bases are TGTGCCAGCAGTCGGGGCGGGGACTACGAGCAGTACTTC.

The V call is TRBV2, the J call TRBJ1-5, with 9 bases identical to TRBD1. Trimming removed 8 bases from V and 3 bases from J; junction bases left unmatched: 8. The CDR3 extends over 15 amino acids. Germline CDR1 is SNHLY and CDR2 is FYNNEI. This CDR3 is CASSVDRGNNQPQHF. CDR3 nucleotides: TGTGCCAGCTCGGTGGACAGGGGAAACAATCAGCCCCAGCATTTT.

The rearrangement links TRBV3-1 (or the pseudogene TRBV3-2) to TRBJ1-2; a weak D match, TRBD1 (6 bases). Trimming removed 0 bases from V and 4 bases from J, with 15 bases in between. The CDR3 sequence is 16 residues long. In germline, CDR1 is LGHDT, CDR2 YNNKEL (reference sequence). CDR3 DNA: TGTGCCAGCAGCCAAGATTGGGTCTTACAGGGCTATGGCTACACCTTC. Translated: CASSQDWVLQGYGYTF.

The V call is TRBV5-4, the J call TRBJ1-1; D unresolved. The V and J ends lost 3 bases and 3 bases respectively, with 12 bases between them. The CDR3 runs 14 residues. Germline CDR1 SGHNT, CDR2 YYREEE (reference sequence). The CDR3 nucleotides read TGTGCCAGCAGCTATGTCGTTTCGGACACTGAAGCTTTCTTT. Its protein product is CASSYVVSDTEAFF.

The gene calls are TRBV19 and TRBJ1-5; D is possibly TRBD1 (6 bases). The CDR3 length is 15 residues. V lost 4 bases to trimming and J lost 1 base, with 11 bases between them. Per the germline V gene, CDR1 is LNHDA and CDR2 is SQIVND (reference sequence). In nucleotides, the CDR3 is TGTGCCAGTAGTAAGACAGGCCAGAGCAATCAGCCCCAGCATTTT. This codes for CASSKTGQSNQPQHF.

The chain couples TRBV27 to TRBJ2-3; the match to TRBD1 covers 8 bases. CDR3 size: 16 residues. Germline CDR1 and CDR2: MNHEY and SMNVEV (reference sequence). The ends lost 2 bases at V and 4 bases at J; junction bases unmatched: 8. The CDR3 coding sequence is TGTGCCAGCAGTTTACGGACAGGGAGAGAGGCAGATACGCAGTATTTT. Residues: CASSLRTGREADTQYF.

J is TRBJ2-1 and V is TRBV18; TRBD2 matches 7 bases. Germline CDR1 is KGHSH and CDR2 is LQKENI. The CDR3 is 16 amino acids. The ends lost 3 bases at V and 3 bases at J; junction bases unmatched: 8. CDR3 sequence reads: CASSPQAGNFYNEQFF. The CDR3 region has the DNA TGTGCCAGCTCACCTCAAGCGGGAAACTTCTACAATGAGCAGTTCTTC.

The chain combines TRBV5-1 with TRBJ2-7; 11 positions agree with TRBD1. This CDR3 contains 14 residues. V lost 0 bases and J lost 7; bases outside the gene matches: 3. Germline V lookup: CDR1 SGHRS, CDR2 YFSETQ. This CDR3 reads CASSLEDRGLEQYF. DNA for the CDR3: TGCGCCAGCAGCTTGGAGGACAGGGGGCTTGAGCAGTACTTC.

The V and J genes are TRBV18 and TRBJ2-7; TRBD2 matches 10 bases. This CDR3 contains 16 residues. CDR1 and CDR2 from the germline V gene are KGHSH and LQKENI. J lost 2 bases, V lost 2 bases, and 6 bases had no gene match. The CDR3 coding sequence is TGTGCCAGCTCACCAACCTTAGCGGGAGGAACCTACGAGCAGTACTTC. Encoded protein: CASSPTLAGGTYEQYF. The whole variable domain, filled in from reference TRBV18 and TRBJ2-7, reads NAGVMQNPRHLVRRRGQEARLRCSPMKGHSHVYWYRQLPEEGLKFMVYLQKENIIDESGMPKERFSAEFPKEGPSILRIQQVVRGDSAAYFCASSPTLAGGTYEQYFGPGTRLTVT.

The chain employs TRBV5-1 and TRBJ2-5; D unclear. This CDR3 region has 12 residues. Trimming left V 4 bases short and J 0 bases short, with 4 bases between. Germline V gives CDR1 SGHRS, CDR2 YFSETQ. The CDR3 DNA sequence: TGCGCCAGCAGCCCGGACCAAGAGACCCAGTACTTC. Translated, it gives CASSPDQETQYF.